These 29 T cell receptor beta chains came from one sample sequenced in a study of Ad26.COV2.S vaccination and SARS-CoV-2 variants. The sample's treatment: some 19 received Ad26.COV2.S at low or high dose, single or two shots; several received placebo; per-sample allocation not given. The investigators took samples on day 63 after the first vaccine or placebo injection. The repertoire was sequenced with immunoSEQ multiplex PCR; TCRdb's copy has only in-frame clones and lacks some. Of 400,000 to 500,000 clones in the sample, 85% to 90% were seen once. The sequences come from peripheral blood, collected in a trial of Ad26.COV2.S vaccine versus placebo. Every receptor here comes from a person aged 18-65 years who received the Ad26.COV2.S COVID-19 vaccine or a placebo.

The chain employs TRBV5-1 and TRBJ2-5, with 8 nucleotides matching TRBD2. Germline CDR1 is SGHRS and CDR2 is YFSETQ. Trimming cost V 0 bases and J 5 bases; bases outside gene matches: 12. This CDR3 comprises 17 residues. This CDR3 reads CASSLDGLAGVGETQYF. In nucleotides, the CDR3 is TGCGCCAGCAGCTTGGATGGACTAGCCGGAGTGGGGGAGACCCAGTACTTC.

V usage is TRBV14 and J usage is TRBJ2-6, with 7 bases matching TRBD1. J lost 1 base, V lost 1 base, and 4 bases had no gene match. The CDR3 is 17 residues long. Germline-derived CDR1 and CDR2 are SGHDN and FVKESK. The chain's CDR3 is CASSQARGNSGANVLTF. The CDR3 DNA sequence: TGTGCCAGCAGCCAAGCCAGGGGGAATTCTGGGGCCAACGTCCTGACTTTC. Full variable domain (outside the CDR3, taken from reference TRBV14 and TRBJ2-6): EAGVTQFPSHSVIEKGQTVTLRCDPISGHDNLYWYRRVMGKEIKFLLHFVKESKQDESGMPNNRFLAERTGGTYSTLKVQPAELEDSGVYFCASSQARGNSGANVLTFGAGSRLTVL.

This sequence joins TRBV5-1 and TRBJ2-5, with 13 nucleotides matching TRBD2. The CDR3 consists of 17 residues. The V gene's germline CDR1 is SGHRS and CDR2 YFSETQ. Trimming at V came to 0 bases and at J to 1 base, leaving 3 bases not matched to a gene. In nucleotides, the CDR3 is TGCGCCAGCAGCTTGGGAGGACTAGCGGGGGCCCAAGAGACCCAGTACTTC. Its protein product is CASSLGGLAGAQETQYF.

This sequence joins TRBV7-8 and TRBJ2-1; D is uncertain. Trimming cost V 7 bases and J 0 bases, with 10 bases left between them. CDR1 and CDR2 from the germline V gene are SGHVS and FQNEAQ. The CDR3 consists of 14 residues. The CDR3 here is CASKPTNSYNEQFF. Here the CDR3 DNA reads TGTGCCAGCAAGCCTACCAACTCCTACAATGAGCAGTTCTTC. Combining the CDR3 with reference TRBV7-8 and TRBJ2-1 gives the whole variable domain GAGVSQSPRYKVAKRGQDVALRCDPISGHVSLFWYQQALGQGPEFLTYFQNEAQLDKSGLPSDRFFAERPEGSVSTLKIQRTQQEDSAVYLCASKPTNSYNEQFFGPGTRLTVL.

The J gene is TRBJ1-5, the V gene TRBV6-1; D uncertain. The V gene's germline CDR1 is MNHNS and CDR2 SASEGT. The CDR3 loop spans 17 amino acids. Trimming took 1 base from V and 0 from J, leaving 13 bases between them. The CDR3 nucleotides are TGTGCCAGCAGTGAAGGGGCGGGATATTATAGCAATCAGCCCCAGCATTTT. This translates into CASSEGAGYYSNQPQHF.

This clone was seen a few times. The V gene is TRBV7-2, the J gene TRBJ2-1; possibly TRBD2 for D (6 bases). V was shortened by 8 bases and J by 5 bases, with 13 bases between the two germline ends. The CDR3 sequence is 13 residues long. Germline-derived CDR1 and CDR2 are SGHTA and FQGNSA. The CDR3 bases are TGTGCCAGCGGCTATGTAGCGGACAATGAGCAGTTCTTC. This encodes CASGYVADNEQFF.

The rearrangement links TRBV19 to TRBJ2-1; no definite D call. The V end lost 5 bases, the J end lost 2 bases, and 13 bases lay between the germline ends. CDR1 is LNHDA and CDR2 is SQIVND in the germline V gene (reference sequence). The CDR3 is made up of 15 amino acids. This chain's CDR3 is CASSQGGLTYNEQFF. The CDR3 nucleotides are TGTGCCAGTAGTCAAGGCGGCCTCACCTACAATGAGCAGTTCTTC.

V usage is TRBV11-2 and J usage is TRBJ2-3; TRBD2 matches at 11 bases. The CDR3 has 17 amino acids. V lost 2 bases to trimming and J lost 3 bases; unmatched junction nucleotides: 7. Germline lookup yields CDR1 SGHAT and CDR2 FQNNGV. CDR3: CASSLPLLAGETDTQYF. For the CDR3, the DNA is TGTGCCAGCAGCTTACCCTTACTAGCGGGGGAAACAGATACGCAGTATTTT.

This chain connects TRBV4-3 to TRBJ2-3, with D possibly being TRBD1 or TRBD2 (6 bases each). Germline lookup yields CDR1 LGHNA and CDR2 YSLEER. V was pared by 1 base and J by 3 bases, with 20 bases between. CDR3 size: 18 residues. CDR3 coding DNA: TGCGCCAGCAGCCAAGTCTCTGGGGGGCAGGGCGCAACAGATACGCAGTATTTT. This gives the protein CASSQVSGGQGATDTQYF.

This clone was recorded only once. The rearrangement uses TRBV4-1 and TRBJ1-2, with D perhaps matching TRBD1 (5 bases). V lost 6 bases to trimming and J lost 3 bases, with 14 bases between them. The CDR3 has 14 residues. Germline V CDR1 and CDR2: MGHRA, YSYEKL. The CDR3 DNA reads as TGCGCCAGCAGTCGCCCCACGGGACACTATGGCTACACCTTC. Its protein is CASSRPTGHYGYTF.

This clone was observed a handful of times. The chain has TRBV27 and TRBJ2-3; either TRBD1 or TRBD2 may fit D (5 bases each). Germline V CDR1 and CDR2: MNHEY, SMNVEV (reference sequence). The ends were cut back, 4 bases at V and 3 bases at J, with 14 bases in the middle. This CDR3 is built from 15 residues. CDR3 protein: CASSSGAVRTDTQYF. The CDR3 DNA follows: TGTGCCAGCAGTTCCGGGGCGGTGAGGACAGATACGCAGTATTTT.

V is TRBV5-1 and J is TRBJ2-1; perhaps TRBD1 as D (6 bases). The CDR3 sequence is 15 residues long. V was shortened by 4 bases and J by 4 bases, with 15 bases between the two germline ends. Germline-derived CDR1 and CDR2 are SGHRS and YFSETQ. CDR3 residues: CASSPLQGRYNEQFF. CDR3 DNA: TGCGCCAGCAGCCCGCTACAGGGAAGGTACAATGAGCAGTTCTTC.

The chain couples TRBV7-9 to TRBJ2-1, with D tentatively TRBD2 (6 bases). Trimming stripped 9 bases from V and 3 bases from J, with 6 bases between. In germline, CDR1 is SEHNR, CDR2 FQNEAQ (reference sequence). This CDR3 spans 11 amino acids. CDR3 sequence: CASSGYNEQFF. The CDR3 DNA follows: TGTGCCAGTAGCGGCTACAATGAGCAGTTCTTC.

V gene TRBV5-4 combines with J gene TRBJ2-1; D may correspond to TRBD1 or TRBD2 (6 bases each). Germline V CDR1 and CDR2: SGHNT, YYREEE (reference sequence). This CDR3 is built from 14 residues. V was pared by 3 bases and J by 3 bases, with 10 bases between. The CDR3 nucleotides are TGTGCCAGCAGCTCGGGGGCCTTCTACAATGAGCAGTTCTTC. It yields the protein CASSSGAFYNEQFF.

The chain has TRBV29-1 and TRBJ2-7; D could derive from TRBD1 or TRBD2 (5 bases each). The CDR3 sequence is 13 residues long. Germline CDR1 is SQVTM and CDR2 is ANQGSEA. Trimming stripped 6 bases from V and 5 bases from J, with 17 bases between. This chain's CDR3 is CSVSGPQRDEQYF. The CDR3 bases are TGCAGCGTATCGGGACCCCAACGGGACGAGCAGTACTTC.

This clone was found a few times. The rearrangement links TRBV19 to TRBJ1-4, with TRBD1 identical over 8 bases. There are 15 residues in the CDR3. Per the germline V gene, CDR1 is LNHDA and CDR2 is SQIVND (reference sequence). The J segment lost 2 bases and the V segment lost 10 bases, leaving 9 bases of the junction unmatched. CDR3 bases: TGTGCCACCCGGGACAGGCACATCACTAATGAAAAACTGTTTTTT. As protein: CATRDRHITNEKLFF.

This clone is a singleton in its sample. V is TRBV19 and J is TRBJ2-6; D might be TRBD1 or TRBD2, each matching 5 bases. The germline V gene encodes CDR1 LNHDA and CDR2 SQIVND (reference sequence). The CDR3 runs 17 residues. Trimming took 5 bases from V and 0 from J, leaving 14 bases between them. The chain's CDR3 is CASSRRDGGSGANVLTF. The CDR3 DNA sequence: TGTGCCAGTAGTCGTCGGGACGGAGGCTCTGGGGCCAACGTCCTGACTTTC.

V is TRBV15 and J is TRBJ2-4; the D gene could be TRBD1 or TRBD2 (5 bases each). V was cut by 0 bases and J by 1 base, with 13 bases left in between. CDR3 length: 17 residues. Per the germline V gene, CDR1 is LNHNV and CDR2 is YYDKDF (reference sequence). The CDR3 loop reads CATSRDWGNGAKNIQYF. CDR3 bases: TGTGCCACCAGCAGAGACTGGGGGAATGGGGCCAAAAACATTCAGTACTTC.

This chain links TRBV3-1 (or the pseudogene TRBV3-2) with TRBJ1-1; no firm D call. CDR1 is LGHDT, CDR2 YNNKEL, per germline (reference sequence). This CDR3 is 14 amino acids long. Trimming stripped 1 base from V and 1 base from J, with 7 bases between. The CDR3 loop is CASSQALGNTEAFF. For the CDR3, the DNA is TGTGCCAGCAGCCAAGCTTTGGGGAACACTGAAGCTTTCTTT.

This chain joins TRBV28 and TRBJ2-7, with 11 positions matching TRBD1. The V segment lost 11 bases and the J segment 6 bases; nucleotides outside the gene matches: 6. Germline V gives CDR1 MDHEN, CDR2 SYDVKM. The CDR3 is 12 amino acids. DNA for the CDR3: TGTGCCGGAGGACAGGGGGCTGGCGAGCAGTACTTC. Translating gives CAGGQGAGEQYF. The full variable domain, its missing parts supplied by reference TRBV28 and TRBJ2-7, is DVKVTQSSRYLVKRTGEKVFLECVQDMDHENMFWYRQDPGLGLRLIYFSYDVKMKEKGDIPEGYSVSREKKERFSLILESASTNQTSMYLCAGGQGAGEQYFGPGTRLTVT.

This sequence joins TRBV9 and TRBJ2-7; D is perhaps TRBD2 (5 bases). The CDR3 contains 15 residues. Germline CDR1 SGDLS, CDR2 YYNGEE. Trimming removed 2 bases at V and 5 bases at J, with 17 bases between. CDR3 sequence (DNA): TGTGCCAGCAGCGTTTTTTCCCGGGGATTTGACGAGCAGTACTTC. Translation gives CASSVFSRGFDEQYF.

V is TRBV3-1 (or the pseudogene TRBV3-2) and J is TRBJ2-3; D is perhaps TRBD2 (5 bases). Trimming took 3 bases from V and 5 from J, leaving 18 bases between them. The CDR3 is 16 residues long. The V gene's germline CDR1 is LGHDT and CDR2 YNNKEL (reference sequence). CDR3 nucleotides: TGTGCCAGCAGCCAGCGACTACCGAATCGAGAAGATACGCAGTATTTT. It is translated as CASSQRLPNREDTQYF.

The chain couples TRBV5-6 to TRBJ1-4; no clear D gene. Per the germline V gene, CDR1 is SGHDT and CDR2 is YYEEEE. Trimming cost V 2 bases and J 12 bases, with 14 bases left between them. The CDR3 spans 13 residues. CDR3 sequence: CASSFPFGEELFF. The CDR3, as DNA: TGTGCCAGCAGCTTCCCCTTCGGTGAGGAACTGTTTTTT.

The rearrangement uses TRBV5-1 and TRBJ2-5; unclear D gene. Germline CDR1 and CDR2: SGHRS and YFSETQ. This CDR3 has 13 amino acids. V lost 5 bases and J 2 bases, leaving 10 bases between the germline ends. The CDR3 nucleotides read TGCGCCAGCAGAAGAGGTCCTCAAGAGACCCAGTACTTC. This sequence encodes CASRRGPQETQYF.

This clone was counted a single time. The V gene is TRBV18, the J gene TRBJ2-7; TRBD1 agrees at 9 bases. Germline lookup yields CDR1 KGHSH and CDR2 LQKENI. CDR3 length: 14 residues. J lost 3 bases, V lost 6 bases, and 6 bases had no gene match. CDR3 DNA: TGTGCCAGCTCGAACCGACAGGGGGTCTACGAGCAGTACTTC. This codes for CASSNRQGVYEQYF.

The J gene is TRBJ2-7, the V gene TRBV18; D may be TRBD2 (5 bases). V was pared by 5 bases and J by 4 bases, with 18 bases between. The CDR3 length is 15 residues. Per the germline V gene, CDR1 is KGHSH and CDR2 is LQKENI. The CDR3 bases are TGTGCCAGCTCAATCGCCGGGTCAACGGGATACGAGCAGTACTTC. The encoded protein is CASSIAGSTGYEQYF.

This chain uses TRBV27 with TRBJ1-2; possible D gene TRBD1, 5 bases. V lost 4 bases and J lost 1, with 13 bases in between. The CDR3 totals 15 residues. CDR1 is MNHEY and CDR2 is SMNVEV in the germline V gene (reference sequence). The DNA of the CDR3 is TGTGCCAGCAGTTCATTACGACAGCTTAACTATGGCTACACCTTC. Translation gives CASSSLRQLNYGYTF.

This clone occurred once. This sequence joins TRBV28 and TRBJ2-1; 7 positions match TRBD2. V lost 9 bases, J lost 5 bases, and 10 bases stayed unmatched. The CDR3 has 14 amino acids. Germline loops: CDR1 MDHEN, CDR2 SYDVKM. The CDR3 reads CASLRASGDNEQFF. CDR3 DNA sequence: TGTGCCAGTCTCAGGGCTAGCGGCGACAATGAGCAGTTCTTC.

The rearrangement links TRBV12-3 or TRBV12-4 to TRBJ2-1; D ambiguous. This CDR3 has 13 amino acids. The V and J ends lost 2 bases and 3 bases respectively, with 5 bases between them. CDR3 DNA: TGTGCCAGCAGTTTAACCCTCTACAATGAGCAGTTCTTC. The encoded protein is CASSLTLYNEQFF.